Each of the 32 T cell receptor beta chains below was sequenced from the same sample in a study of cytomegalovirus exposure and HLA in healthy donors (dated by TCRdb to the late 2010s). The protocol used for the library was the immunoSEQ multiplex PCR assay. For the multiplex PCR, a mixture combining 60 forward primers for TCR Vbeta segments and 13 reverse primers for TCR Jbeta segments was used. TCRdb carries this immuneACCESS record with in-frame sequences only. Its versions omit some clonotypes, under half of them owing to an unresolved V gene in the studies checked, with the rest unexplained. For this sample the table gives 65,000 to 90,000 clones, of which about nine tenths were detected only once. The leading ten clones occupy 2% of the sample. Sequenced sample: PBMCs. The receptors originated from a woman in her 30s in good health and CMV-seronegative.

This chain uses TRBV27 with TRBJ2-5; 10 nucleotides line up with TRBD1. The trim removed 0 bases at V and 5 bases at J, leaving 3 bases unmatched. Per germline, CDR1 MNHEY and CDR2 SMNVEV (reference sequence). The CDR3 runs 15 residues. The CDR3 sequence: CASSLSPGQGETQYF. The CDR3 DNA follows: TGTGCCAGCAGTTTATCTCCGGGACAGGGGGAGACCCAGTACTTC.

This chain joins TRBV30 and TRBJ1-2, with 10 bases fitting TRBD1. The CDR3 has 13 residues. The germline V gene has CDR1 GTSNPN and CDR2 SVGIG (reference sequence). With 3 bases clipped from V and 7 bases from J, the junction kept 5 bases outside the gene matches. DNA of the CDR3: TGTGCCTGGAGGGGACAGGGGTCCGGTGGCTACACCTTC. Residues: CAWRGQGSGGYTF.

J is TRBJ2-1 and V is TRBV28; 7 nucleotides line up with TRBD1. Germline V gene sequence: CDR1 MDHEN, CDR2 SYDVKM. This CDR3 contains 15 residues. The V and J ends lost 6 bases and 2 bases, in that order; junction bases with no gene match: 7. DNA for the CDR3: TGTGCCAGCAGCAACGGGGACAGAACCTACAATGAGCAGTTCTTC. It specifies CASSNGDRTYNEQFF. Drawing the rest from reference TRBV28 and TRBJ2-1, the complete variable domain is DVKVTQSSRYLVKRTGEKVFLECVQDMDHENMFWYRQDPGLGLRLIYFSYDVKMKEKGDIPEGYSVSREKKERFSLILESASTNQTSMYLCASSNGDRTYNEQFFGPGTRLTVL.

The chain carries TRBV10-3 and TRBJ2-1; 10 nucleotides agree with TRBD2. Germline loops: CDR1 ENHRY, CDR2 SYGVKD. Losses at the gene ends were 10 bases for V and 1 base for J; bases not matched to a gene: 4. The CDR3 runs 14 residues. This chain's CDR3 is CATAGGKSYNEQFF. CDR3 nucleotides: TGTGCCACAGCGGGAGGGAAGTCCTACAATGAGCAGTTCTTC.

CDR3: CASGREETQYF. The CDR3 bases are TGTGCCAGCGGGAGGGAGGAGACCCAGTACTTC. The chain has TRBV6-1 and TRBJ2-5, with 7 nucleotides matching TRBD2. The CDR3 is 11 amino acids. Germline V CDR1 and CDR2: MNHNS, SASEGT. V lost 8 bases, J lost 5 bases, and 2 bases stayed unmatched.

The V call is TRBV5-6, the J call TRBJ2-5; 10 bases match TRBD2. This CDR3 is built from 15 residues. Germline CDR1 and CDR2: SGHDT and YYEEEE. The trim removed 1 base at V and 4 bases at J, leaving 4 bases unmatched. The CDR3 DNA sequence: TGTGCCAGCAGCTTGCCCGGACTAGCGGTAGAGACCCAGTACTTC. Protein product: CASSLPGLAVETQYF.

The J gene is TRBJ1-6, the V gene TRBV30, with 9 bases identical to TRBD1. CDR3 length: 14 residues. V lost 3 bases and J lost 9; bases outside the gene matches: 6. Germline lookup yields CDR1 GTSNPN and CDR2 SVGIG (reference sequence). The CDR3 DNA follows: TGTGCCTGGAGCCCGGGACAGGGTGGTTCACCCCTCCACTTT. Protein product: CAWSPGQGGSPLHF.

The chain couples TRBV30 to TRBJ2-2; no clear D gene. The CDR3 loop spans 11 amino acids. Germline CDR1 reads GTSNPN; CDR2 reads SVGIG (reference sequence). CDR3 loop: CGDSSTGELFF. CDR3 bases: TGTGGTGACTCAAGCACCGGGGAGCTGTTTTTT. The full variable domain, its missing parts supplied by reference TRBV30 and TRBJ2-2, is SQTIHQWPATLVQPVGSPLSLECTVEGTSNPNLYWYRQAAGRGLQLLFYSVGIGQISSEVPQNLSASRPQDRQFILSSKKLLLSDSGFYLCGDSSTGELFFGEGSRLTVL.

The V call is TRBV6-6, the J call TRBJ2-5; 9 nucleotides match TRBD1. From germline, CDR1 is MNHNY and CDR2 SVGAGI (reference sequence). This CDR3 is 14 amino acids long. J gave up 5 bases and V 5 bases, and 6 bases lay outside the gene matches. CDR3 sequence reads: CASSRRQGGETQYF. As DNA, the CDR3 is TGTGCCAGCAGTCGAAGACAGGGGGGCGAGACCCAGTACTTC.

CDR3 in amino acids: CAISESSGRDTGELFF. The CDR3 DNA reads as TGTGCCATCAGTGAGTCGTCCGGGAGGGACACCGGGGAGCTGTTTTTT. The chain joins TRBV10-3 to TRBJ2-2, with 8 bases that match TRBD2. Germline assignment: CDR1 ENHRY and CDR2 SYGVKD. This CDR3 contains 16 residues. J was trimmed by 3 bases and V by 0 bases; bases with no gene match: 3.

The chain links TRBV5-4 to TRBJ1-2; 7 bases align to TRBD1. The V gene's germline CDR1 is SGHNT and CDR2 YYREEE (reference sequence). The CDR3 contains 15 residues. Unmatched junction bases numbered 11, after V lost 2 bases and J lost 7 bases. As DNA, the CDR3 is TGTGCCAGCAGCTTAGCGACAGGGACCCTCGGTGGCTACACCTTC. Translation: CASSLATGTLGGYTF.

About this clone itself: A read error may produce the germline difference seen at one junction end. The chain employs TRBV9 and TRBJ1-2; TRBD1 aligns across 9 bases. The CDR3 length is 14 residues. Germline CDR1 is SGDLS and CDR2 is YYNGEE. This CDR3 is CASSPIEGTGKITF. CDR3 DNA sequence: TGTGCCAGCAGCCCCATTGAAGGGACAGGGAAGATAACTTTC.

This chain uses TRBV5-4 with TRBJ2-1, with D unclear. Germline CDR1 SGHNT, CDR2 YYREEE (reference sequence). V shed 4 bases and J shed 1 base, with 12 bases lying between them. The CDR3 extends over 15 amino acids. In nucleotides, the CDR3 is TGTGCCAGCAGCCCCCTCGGGTTATCCTACAATGAGCAGTTCTTC. Protein product: CASSPLGLSYNEQFF.

CDR3 nucleotide sequence: TGCGCCAGCAGCCAAGGATTTAGCGGGCGTCTCACAGATACGCAGTATTTT. Encoded protein: CASSQGFSGRLTDTQYF. The chain employs TRBV4-1 and TRBJ2-3, with 7 bases matching TRBD2. The germline V gene encodes CDR1 MGHRA and CDR2 YSYEKL. V trimming: 1 base; J trimming: 2 bases; junction bases outside the gene matches: 9. The CDR3 contains 17 residues.

This clone turned up a few times. The rearrangement uses TRBV18 and TRBJ2-1; 8 positions match TRBD2. V lost 3 bases, J lost 7 bases, and 5 bases stayed unmatched. From germline, CDR1 is KGHSH and CDR2 LQKENI. The CDR3 is 14 residues long. The CDR3 DNA sequence: TGTGCCAGCTCACCGACTAGCGCCCCTAATGAGCAGTTCTTC. Protein product: CASSPTSAPNEQFF.

This clone turned up a few times. J is TRBJ1-2 and V is TRBV7-2, with 8 bases matching TRBD1. J lost 4 bases, V lost 1 base, and 8 bases had no gene match. Germline CDR1 is SGHTA and CDR2 is FQGNSA. CDR3 size: 16 residues. CDR3 bases: TGTGCCAGCAGCTTAGTGGCCGTGACAGGGGCCTATGGCTACACCTTC. It specifies CASSLVAVTGAYGYTF.

The rearrangement joins TRBV28 to TRBJ2-1, with TRBD2 identical over 7 bases. The CDR3 has 14 amino acids. V lost 11 bases to trimming and J lost 3 bases; unmatched junction nucleotides: 10. Looked up from germline, CDR1 is MDHEN and CDR2 is SYDVKM. The CDR3 nucleotides are TGTGCCGGCGGAGGCGGGAGAATCTACAATGAGCAGTTCTTC. Protein product: CAGGGGRIYNEQFF.

The chain combines TRBV7-2 with TRBJ2-3; a possible D gene is TRBD2 (6 bases). V was shortened by 5 bases and J by 0 bases, with 18 bases between the two germline ends. The CDR3 loop spans 17 amino acids. CDR1 is SGHTA, CDR2 FQGNSA, per germline. The chain's CDR3 is CASSAAGTGASTDTQYF. CDR3 coding DNA: TGTGCCAGCAGCGCAGCAGGGACGGGAGCTAGCACAGATACGCAGTATTTT. Filled out from reference TRBV7-2 and TRBJ2-3, the complete variable domain reads GAGVSQSPSNKVTEKGKDVELRCDPISGHTALYWYRQSLGQGLEFLIYFQGNSAPDKSGLPSDRFSAERTGGSVSTLTIQRTQQEDSAVYLCASSAAGTGASTDTQYFGPGTRLTVL.

The V gene is TRBV2, the J gene TRBJ2-1, with 15 positions matching TRBD2. The CDR3 is made up of 17 amino acids. Per germline, CDR1 SNHLY and CDR2 FYNNEI. V trimming: 6 bases; J trimming: 0 bases; junction bases outside the gene matches: 3. CDR3 DNA sequence: TGTGCCAGCAGCGGACTAGCGGGAGGGAGCTCCTACAATGAGCAGTTCTTC. Encoded protein: CASSGLAGGSSYNEQFF.

The chain carries TRBV7-3 and TRBJ2-2; TRBD2 aligns across 10 bases. The germline V gene has CDR1 SGHTA and CDR2 FQGTGA. After removal of 5 bases from V and 4 bases from J, the junction contained 7 bases not matched to a gene. The CDR3 is 16 amino acids. The CDR3 reads CASSSGTSVGTGELFF. The CDR3 coding sequence is TGTGCCAGCAGCAGTGGGACTAGCGTAGGCACCGGGGAGCTGTTTTTT.

The chain has TRBV30 and TRBJ2-7, with D possibly being TRBD2 (6 bases). V shed 5 bases and J shed 5 bases, with 13 bases lying between them. The CDR3 totals 12 residues. From germline, CDR1 is GTSNPN and CDR2 SVGIG (reference sequence). In DNA, the CDR3 is TGTGCCTGGGGGAGGAGGCTCCACGAGCAGTACTTC. It is translated as CAWGRRLHEQYF.

This clone has a handful of counts. The V call is TRBV6-5, the J call TRBJ1-4; TRBD1 is a possible D gene (5 bases). CDR3 length: 14 amino acids. Germline CDR1 MNHEY, CDR2 SVGAGI. Trimming stripped 6 bases from V and 7 bases from J, with 15 bases between. Here the CDR3 reads CASRPQGITEKLFF. The CDR3 DNA reads as TGTGCCAGCAGGCCCCAGGGTATAACTGAAAAACTGTTTTTT.

The V and J genes are TRBV29-1 and TRBJ1-4; D is unresolved. The CDR3 runs to 11 residues. The V gene's germline CDR1 is SQVTM and CDR2 ANQGSEA. CDR3 protein: CSGYYNEKLFF. In nucleotides, the CDR3 is TGCTCCGGTTACTATAATGAAAAACTGTTTTTT.

Only a few counts were recorded for this clone. This chain links TRBV19 with TRBJ1-4, with 7 bases identical to TRBD1. In germline, CDR1 is LNHDA, CDR2 SQIVND (reference sequence). V lost 6 bases, J lost 4 bases, and 5 bases stayed unmatched. The CDR3 totals 14 residues. The CDR3 here is CASSLRDSNEKLFF. CDR3 nucleotides: TGTGCCAGTAGCCTCCGGGACAGTAATGAAAAACTGTTTTTT.

The chain has TRBV5-1 and TRBJ1-1; the D gene is possibly TRBD1 (6 bases). This CDR3 comprises 16 residues. Trimming took off 0 bases at V and 4 bases at J, with 16 bases between the two ends. In germline, CDR1 is SGHRS, CDR2 YFSETQ. CDR3 amino acids: CASSLVTGRGGTEAFF. CDR3 nucleotide sequence: TGCGCCAGCAGCTTGGTAACAGGGAGAGGTGGCACTGAAGCTTTCTTT.

The rearrangement joins TRBV10-1 to TRBJ2-2, with TRBD1 matching 8 bases. CDR1 and CDR2 from the germline V gene are WNHNN and SYGVQD (reference sequence). The ends lost 3 bases at V and 3 bases at J; junction bases unmatched: 3. The CDR3 is made up of 15 amino acids. CDR3 DNA sequence: TGCGCCAGCAGTGATGGACAGGGTTACACCGGGGAGCTGTTTTTT. Its translation: CASSDGQGYTGELFF.

The chain combines TRBV28 with TRBJ1-2, with D unclear. CDR3 length: 15 residues. The V gene lost 3 bases and the J gene lost 2 bases, with 13 bases spanning the gap. Per germline, CDR1 MDHEN and CDR2 SYDVKM. The CDR3 nucleotides read TGTGCCAGCAGTTTCAACACCCCCCCCAACTATGGCTACACCTTC. Translation gives CASSFNTPPNYGYTF.

The J gene is TRBJ1-1, the V gene TRBV7-9; weak D call: TRBD1 (6 bases). V gave up 5 bases and J gave up 0 bases, with 19 bases separating them. Per germline, CDR1 SEHNR and CDR2 FQNEAQ (reference sequence). There are 17 residues in the CDR3. CDR3: CASSVMAGALMNTEAFF. In nucleotides, the CDR3 is TGTGCCAGCAGCGTGATGGCGGGGGCCTTAATGAACACTGAAGCTTTCTTT.

The chain is built from TRBV7-2 and TRBJ1-5; D uncertain. This CDR3 contains 14 residues. The germline V gene encodes CDR1 SGHTA and CDR2 FQGNSA. Trimming removed 5 bases at V and 6 bases at J, with 14 bases between. The chain's CDR3 is CASSGVLDSQPQHF. In nucleotides, the CDR3 is TGTGCCAGCAGCGGAGTATTGGATAGTCAGCCCCAGCATTTT. The full variable domain, completed using reference TRBV7-2 and TRBJ1-5, is GAGVSQSPSNKVTEKGKDVELRCDPISGHTALYWYRQSLGQGLEFLIYFQGNSAPDKSGLPSDRFSAERTGGSVSTLTIQRTQQEDSAVYLCASSGVLDSQPQHFGDGTRLSIL.

This clone was detected once. J is TRBJ1-3 and V is TRBV30, with D unresolved. Trimming left V 0 bases short and J 7 bases short, with 13 bases between. CDR3 length: 14 amino acids. Germline assignment: CDR1 GTSNPN and CDR2 SVGIG (reference sequence). CDR3 region: CAWSVGGPVNTIYF. CDR3 bases: TGTGCCTGGAGTGTAGGAGGACCTGTGAACACCATATATTTT.

The V call is TRBV18, the J call TRBJ1-2, with D unresolved. Germline loops: CDR1 KGHSH, CDR2 LQKENI. The CDR3 spans 15 residues. Trimming removed 3 bases from V and 0 bases from J, with 11 bases in between. CDR3 region: CASSPGSATNYGYTF. CDR3 nucleotide sequence: TGTGCCAGCTCACCGGGTAGCGCGACTAACTATGGCTACACCTTC.

The gene calls are TRBV7-2 and TRBJ2-7, with a tentative D call TRBD1 (5 bases). CDR3 length equals 14 residues. V dropped 4 bases and J dropped 2 bases, with 12 bases sitting between them. CDR1 SGHTA and CDR2 FQGNSA come from the germline V gene. CDR3 protein: CASSSSGPTYEQYF. The CDR3 bases are TGTGCCAGCAGCTCGTCAGGGCCTACCTACGAGCAGTACTTC. Full variable domain (rest looked up from reference TRBV7-2 and TRBJ2-7): GAGVSQSPSNKVTEKGKDVELRCDPISGHTALYWYRQSLGQGLEFLIYFQGNSAPDKSGLPSDRFSAERTGGSVSTLTIQRTQQEDSAVYLCASSSSGPTYEQYFGPGTRLTVT.